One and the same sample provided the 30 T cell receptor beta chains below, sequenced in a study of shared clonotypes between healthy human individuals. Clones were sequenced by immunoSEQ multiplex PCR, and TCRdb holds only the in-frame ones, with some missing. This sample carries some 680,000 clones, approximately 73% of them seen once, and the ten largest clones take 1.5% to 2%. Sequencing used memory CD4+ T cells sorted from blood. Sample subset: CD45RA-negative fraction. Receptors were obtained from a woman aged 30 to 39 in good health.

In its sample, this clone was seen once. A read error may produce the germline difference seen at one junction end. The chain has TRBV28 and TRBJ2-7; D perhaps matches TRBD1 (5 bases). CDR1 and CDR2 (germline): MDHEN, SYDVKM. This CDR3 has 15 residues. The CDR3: CASSLGPRASHEQYF. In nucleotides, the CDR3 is TGTGCCAGCAGTTTAGGACCCAGGGCCTCCCACGAGCAGTACTTC.

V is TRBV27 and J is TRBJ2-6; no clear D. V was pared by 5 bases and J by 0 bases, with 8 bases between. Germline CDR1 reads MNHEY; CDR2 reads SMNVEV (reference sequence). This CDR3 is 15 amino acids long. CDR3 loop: CASSIGNSGANVLTF. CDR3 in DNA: TGTGCCAGCAGTATTGGAAACTCTGGGGCCAACGTCCTGACTTTC.

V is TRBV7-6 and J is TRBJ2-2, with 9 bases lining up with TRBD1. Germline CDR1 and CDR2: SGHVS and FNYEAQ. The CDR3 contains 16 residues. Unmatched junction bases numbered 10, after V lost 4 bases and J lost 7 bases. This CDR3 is CASSSSIGQGNGELFF. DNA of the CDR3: TGTGCCAGCAGCTCCAGTATCGGACAGGGGAACGGGGAGCTGTTTTTT.

CDR3 in DNA: TGTGCCAGCTCCAGACTAGCATCCCAGACAGATACGCAGTATTTT. Protein: CASSRLASQTDTQYF. The gene calls are TRBV2 and TRBJ2-3, with 7 bases that match TRBD2. There are 15 residues in the CDR3. With 8 bases clipped from V and 3 bases from J, the junction kept 11 bases outside the gene matches. Germline V CDR1 and CDR2: SNHLY, FYNNEI.

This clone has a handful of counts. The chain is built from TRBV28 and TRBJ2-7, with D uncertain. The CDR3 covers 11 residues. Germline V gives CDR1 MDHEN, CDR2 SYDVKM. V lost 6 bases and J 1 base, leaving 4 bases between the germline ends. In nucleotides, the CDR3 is TGTGCCAGCAGCAATTCCTACGAGCAGTACTTC. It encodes CASSNSYEQYF.

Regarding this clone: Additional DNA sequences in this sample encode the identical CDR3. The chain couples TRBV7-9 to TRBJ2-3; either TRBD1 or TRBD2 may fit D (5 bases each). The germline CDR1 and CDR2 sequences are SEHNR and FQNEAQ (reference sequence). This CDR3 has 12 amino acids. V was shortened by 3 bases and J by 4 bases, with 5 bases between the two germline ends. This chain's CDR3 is CASSLGADTQYF. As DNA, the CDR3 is TGTGCCAGCAGCTTGGGGGCAGATACGCAGTATTTT.

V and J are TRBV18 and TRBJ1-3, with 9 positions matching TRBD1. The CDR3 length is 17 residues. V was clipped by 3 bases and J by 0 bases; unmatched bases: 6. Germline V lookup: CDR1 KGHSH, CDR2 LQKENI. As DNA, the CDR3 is TGTGCCAGCTCACCTATGGGACAGGGCATCTCTGGAAACACCATATATTTT. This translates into CASSPMGQGISGNTIYF.

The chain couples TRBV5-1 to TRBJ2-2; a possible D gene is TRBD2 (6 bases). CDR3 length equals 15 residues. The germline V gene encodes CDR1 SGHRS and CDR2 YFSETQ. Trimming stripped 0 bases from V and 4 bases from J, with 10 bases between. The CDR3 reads CASSLVLGGTGELFF. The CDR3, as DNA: TGCGCCAGCAGCTTGGTCCTCGGGGGCACCGGGGAGCTGTTTTTT.

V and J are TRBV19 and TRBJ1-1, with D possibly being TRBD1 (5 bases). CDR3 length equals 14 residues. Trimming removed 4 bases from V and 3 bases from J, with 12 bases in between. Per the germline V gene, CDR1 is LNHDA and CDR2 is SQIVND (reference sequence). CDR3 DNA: TGTGCCAGTAGTACCTGGGGGGGTGACACTGAAGCTTTCTTT. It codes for CASSTWGGDTEAFF.

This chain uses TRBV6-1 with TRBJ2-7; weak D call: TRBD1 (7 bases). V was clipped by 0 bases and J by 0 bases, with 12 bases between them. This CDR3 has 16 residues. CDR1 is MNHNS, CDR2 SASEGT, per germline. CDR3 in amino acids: CASSEAGGDSSYEQYF. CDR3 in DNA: TGTGCCAGCAGTGAAGCGGGCGGGGACAGCTCCTACGAGCAGTACTTC.

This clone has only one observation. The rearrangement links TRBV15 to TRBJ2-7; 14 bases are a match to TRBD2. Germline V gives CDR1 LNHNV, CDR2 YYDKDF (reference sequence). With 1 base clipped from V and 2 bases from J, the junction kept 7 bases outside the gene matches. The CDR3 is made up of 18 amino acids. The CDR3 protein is CATSRAGTSGSPAYEQYF. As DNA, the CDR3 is TGTGCCACCAGCAGAGCGGGGACTAGCGGGAGTCCGGCCTACGAGCAGTACTTC.

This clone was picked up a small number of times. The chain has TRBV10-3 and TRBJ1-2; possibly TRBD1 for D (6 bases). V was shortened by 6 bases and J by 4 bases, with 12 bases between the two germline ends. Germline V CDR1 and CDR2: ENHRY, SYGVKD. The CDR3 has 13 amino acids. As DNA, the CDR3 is TGTGCCATCAGACAGGGATTGGGCTATGGCTACACCTTC. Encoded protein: CAIRQGLGYGYTF.

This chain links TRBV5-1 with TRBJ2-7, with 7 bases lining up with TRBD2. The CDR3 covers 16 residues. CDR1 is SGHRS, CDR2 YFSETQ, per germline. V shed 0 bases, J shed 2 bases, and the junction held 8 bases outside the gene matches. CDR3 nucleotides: TGCGCCAGCAGCTTGGGGTCGGCTAGCGGAACCTACGAGCAGTACTTC. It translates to CASSLGSASGTYEQYF.

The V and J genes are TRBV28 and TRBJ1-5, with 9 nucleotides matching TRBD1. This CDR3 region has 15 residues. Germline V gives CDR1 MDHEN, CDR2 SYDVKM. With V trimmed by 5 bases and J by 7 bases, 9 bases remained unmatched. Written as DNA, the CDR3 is TGTGCCAGCAGTCGCCGGGACAGGGTCAAACAGCCCCAGCATTTT. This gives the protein CASSRRDRVKQPQHF.

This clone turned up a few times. The CDR3: CASSLGQGYSGNTIYF. CDR3 DNA sequence: TGTGCCAGCAGCTTGGGACAGGGATACTCTGGAAACACCATATATTTT. The rearrangement joins TRBV7-8 to TRBJ1-3; 9 bases match TRBD1. The V gene end was trimmed by 3 bases and the J gene end by 0 bases; junction bases not matched to a gene: 3. This CDR3 has 16 residues. Looked up from germline, CDR1 is SGHVS and CDR2 is FQNEAQ.

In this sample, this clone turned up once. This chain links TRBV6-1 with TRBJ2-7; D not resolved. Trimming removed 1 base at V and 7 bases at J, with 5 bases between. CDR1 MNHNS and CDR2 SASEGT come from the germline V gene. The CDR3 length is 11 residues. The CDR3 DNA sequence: TGTGCCAGCAGTGAAGTGGGGGAGCAGTACTTC. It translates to CASSEVGEQYF.

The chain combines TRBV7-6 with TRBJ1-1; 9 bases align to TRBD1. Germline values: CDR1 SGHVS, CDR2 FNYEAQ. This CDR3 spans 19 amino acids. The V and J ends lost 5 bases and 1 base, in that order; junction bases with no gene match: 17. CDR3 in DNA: TGTGCCAGCAGCACACACCGGGACAGGGACCGAAGCACGAACACTGAAGCTTTCTTT. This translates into CASSTHRDRDRSTNTEAFF.

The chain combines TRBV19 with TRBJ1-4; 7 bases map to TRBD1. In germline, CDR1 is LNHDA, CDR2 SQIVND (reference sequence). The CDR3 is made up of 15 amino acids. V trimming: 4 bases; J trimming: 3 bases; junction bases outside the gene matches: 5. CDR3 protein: CASSKQGQANEKLFF. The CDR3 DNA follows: TGTGCCAGTAGTAAACAGGGGCAGGCTAATGAAAAACTGTTTTTT.

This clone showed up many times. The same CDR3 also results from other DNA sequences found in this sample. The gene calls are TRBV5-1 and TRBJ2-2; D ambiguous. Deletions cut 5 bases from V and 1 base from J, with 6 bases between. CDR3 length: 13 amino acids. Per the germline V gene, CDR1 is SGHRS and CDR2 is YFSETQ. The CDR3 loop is CASSWENTGELFF. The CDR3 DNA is TGCGCCAGCAGTTGGGAGAACACCGGGGAGCTGTTTTTT.

This CDR3 reads CSVAGRVYNEQFF. The CDR3 nucleotides are TGCAGCGTTGCCGGGAGGGTGTACAATGAGCAGTTCTTC. The chain recombines TRBV29-1 with TRBJ2-1; 8 bases are a match to TRBD2. Germline V gene sequence: CDR1 SQVTM, CDR2 ANQGSEA. The CDR3 runs 13 residues. V lost 4 bases to trimming and J lost 4 bases; unmatched junction nucleotides: 3.

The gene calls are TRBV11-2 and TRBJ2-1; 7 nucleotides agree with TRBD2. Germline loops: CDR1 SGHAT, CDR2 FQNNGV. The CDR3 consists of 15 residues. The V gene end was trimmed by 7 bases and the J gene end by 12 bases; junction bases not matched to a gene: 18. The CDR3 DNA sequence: TGTGCCAGCAACAATTGGGCGGGAGAGTCTGGGGTGCAGTTCTTC. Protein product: CASNNWAGESGVQFF. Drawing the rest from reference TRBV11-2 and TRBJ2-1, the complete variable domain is EAGVAQSPRYKIIEKRQSVAFWCNPISGHATLYWYQQILGQGPKLLIQFQNNGVVDDSQLPKDRFSAERLKGVDSTLKIQPAKLEDSAVYLCASNNWAGESGVQFFGPGTRLTVL.

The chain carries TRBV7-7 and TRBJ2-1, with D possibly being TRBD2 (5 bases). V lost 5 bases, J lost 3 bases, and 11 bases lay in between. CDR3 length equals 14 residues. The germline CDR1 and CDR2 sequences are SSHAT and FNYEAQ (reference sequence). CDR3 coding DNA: TGTGCCAGCAGCCGGGGTGGGGACTACAATGAGCAGTTCTTC. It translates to CASSRGGDYNEQFF.

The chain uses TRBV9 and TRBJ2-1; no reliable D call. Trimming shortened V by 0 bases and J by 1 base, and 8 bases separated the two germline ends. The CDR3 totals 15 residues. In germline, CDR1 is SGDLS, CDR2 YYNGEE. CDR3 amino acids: CASSVELVSYNEQFF. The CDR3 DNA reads TGTGCCAGCAGCGTAGAGCTAGTATCCTACAATGAGCAGTTCTTC.

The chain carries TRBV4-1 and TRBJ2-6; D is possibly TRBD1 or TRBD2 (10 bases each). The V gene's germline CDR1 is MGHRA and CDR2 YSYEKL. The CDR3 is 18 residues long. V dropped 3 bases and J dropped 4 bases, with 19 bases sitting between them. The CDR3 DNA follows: TGCGCCAGCAGCCAGGGACAGGGGACTAGCGCCGGGGCCAACGTCCTGACTTTC. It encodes CASSQGQGTSAGANVLTF.

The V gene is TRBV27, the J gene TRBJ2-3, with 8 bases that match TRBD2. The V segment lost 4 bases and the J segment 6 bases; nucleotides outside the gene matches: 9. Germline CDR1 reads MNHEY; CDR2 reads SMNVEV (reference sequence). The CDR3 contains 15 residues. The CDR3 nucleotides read TGTGCCAGCAGTTCTAAAGCGGGGGCTTCGGATACGCAGTATTTT. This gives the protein CASSSKAGASDTQYF.

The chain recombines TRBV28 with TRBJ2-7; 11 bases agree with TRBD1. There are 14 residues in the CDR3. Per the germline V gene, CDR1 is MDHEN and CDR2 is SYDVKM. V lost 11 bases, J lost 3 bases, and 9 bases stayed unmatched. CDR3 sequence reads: CAGQGADRSYEQYF. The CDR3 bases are TGTGCCGGACAGGGGGCAGATAGGAGCTACGAGCAGTACTTC.

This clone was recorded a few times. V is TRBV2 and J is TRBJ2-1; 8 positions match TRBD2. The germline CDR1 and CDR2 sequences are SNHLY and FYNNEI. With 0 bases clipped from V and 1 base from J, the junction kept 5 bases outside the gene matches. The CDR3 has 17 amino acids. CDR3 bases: TGTGCCAGCAGTGAAGCAGGTGGCGGGAGGTCCTACAATGAGCAGTTCTTC. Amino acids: CASSEAGGGRSYNEQFF.

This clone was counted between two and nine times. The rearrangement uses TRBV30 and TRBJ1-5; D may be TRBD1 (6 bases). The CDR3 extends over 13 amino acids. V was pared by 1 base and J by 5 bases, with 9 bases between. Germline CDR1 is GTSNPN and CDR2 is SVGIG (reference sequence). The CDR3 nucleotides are TGTGCCTGGAGTGGGGGGGCCGATCAGCCCCAGCATTTT. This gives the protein CAWSGGADQPQHF.

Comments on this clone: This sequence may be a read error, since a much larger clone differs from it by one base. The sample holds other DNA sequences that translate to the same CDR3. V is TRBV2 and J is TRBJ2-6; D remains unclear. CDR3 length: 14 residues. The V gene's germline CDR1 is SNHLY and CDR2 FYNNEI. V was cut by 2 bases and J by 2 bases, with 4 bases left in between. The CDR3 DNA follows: TGTGCCAGCAGTGAACGAGCTGGGGCCAACGTCCTGACTTTC. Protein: CASSERAGANVLTF.

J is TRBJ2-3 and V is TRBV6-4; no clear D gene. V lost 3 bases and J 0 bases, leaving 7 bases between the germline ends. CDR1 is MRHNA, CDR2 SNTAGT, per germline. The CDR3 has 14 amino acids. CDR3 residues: CASSEEVSTDTQYF. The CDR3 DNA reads TGTGCCAGCAGTGAAGAAGTAAGCACAGATACGCAGTATTTT.